Here is one T cell receptor beta chain with its context. The sample originates from a study of blood T cell repertoires in COVID-19. The overall study: Samples taken during acute and convalescent COVID-19 were collected in the United States, Italy and Spain.

Losses at the gene ends were 2 bases for V and 5 bases for J; bases not matched to a gene: 3. There are 15 residues in the CDR3. Germline lookup yields CDR1 LGHNA and CDR2 YNFKEQ. Original data processing: Amplifying reference gene primers gave estimates of nucleated cell counts. Profiled with immunoSEQ multiplex PCR; TCRdb holds only in-frame clones, not every one. That table supplies the V and J calls and clone size; D and trimming were determined from the DNA. Of about 60,000 clones in the sample, around 80% were seen once. J is TRBJ2-1 and V is TRBV4-2; TRBD2 aligns across 10 bases. The sequence was obtained from a woman in her 70s with acute or convalescent COVID-19. What was sequenced was peripheral blood. CDR3 coding DNA: TGTGCCAGCAGCCAACCTAGCGGGGGAGACAATGAGCAGTTCTTC. Its protein is CASSQPSGGDNEQFF.